This passage covers 22 T cell receptor beta chains from one sample sequenced in a study of tissue T cells after allogeneic stem cell transplantation. The sample's time point: mouse harvest day 14 after allogeneic transplant. Mouse grafts combined 10^7 T-cell-depleted bone marrow cells with 10^6 splenic CD5+ T cells. Assay: immunoSEQ multiplex PCR; the TCRdb copy retains only in-frame clones and omits some. The table shows 5,000 to 6,000 clones, with 40% to 60% occurring only once. Sequencing was carried out using gut tissue. These receptors were taken from a female BALB/c mouse given C57BL/6 T cells with graft-versus-host disease after an allogeneic hematopoietic cell transplant.

Remarks on this clone: The listed genes are named as in mouse. The read stops 1 residue short of the end of the CDR3; the missing end is completed from the germline J gene. V and J are TRBV2 and TRBJ1-6; no clear D gene. TRBJ1-6 is treated as an ORF (open reading frame) with a function not yet certain. Trimming left V 0 bases short and J 0 bases short, with 9 bases between. CDR3 length: 17 residues. The V gene's germline CDR1 is LGHNA and CDR2 YSYQKL. CDR3 DNA, as far as it was read: TGTGCCAGCAGCCAAGAAGAGGGAAATTCCTATAATTCGCCCCTCTAC. Its translation: CASSQEEGNSYNSPLY. The full CDR3 protein reads CASSQEEGNSYNSPLYF.

To note about this clone: Gene names and germline refer to mouse. The read halts 1 residue ahead of the CDR3 end, with the missing end drawn from the germline J gene. The chain combines TRBV13-3 with TRBJ1-2; perhaps TRBD1 as D (5 bases). Germline CDR1 is NNHDY and CDR2 is SYVADS. The germline V and J ends were trimmed by 1 base and 0 bases, with 7 bases remaining between them. This CDR3 spans 14 amino acids. CDR3 region: CASSDFRANSDYTF. The CDR3 DNA, read in part, is TGTGCCAGCAGTGATTTCAGGGCAAACTCCGACTACACC.

Only a few counts were recorded for this clone. Mouse gene names and germline throughout. Read data end 1 residue before the CDR3 end; the end is taken from the germline J gene. The V and J genes are TRBV26 and TRBJ2-7; possible D gene TRBD1, 5 bases. This CDR3 comprises 11 residues. Trimming removed 3 bases at V and 5 bases at J, with 5 bases between. The germline gives CDR1 KGHPV, CDR2 FQNQEV (reference sequence). CDR3 sequence reads: CASSLRDEQYF. CDR3 DNA (partial): TGTGCCAGCAGTCTCAGGGATGAACAGTAC.

Concerning this clone itself: Germline and genes: mouse. The observed sequence ends 1 residue before the CDR3 terminus, with the missing tail filled in from the germline J gene. V gene TRBV13-2 combines with J gene TRBJ2-7, with D possibly being TRBD1 (6 bases). This CDR3 contains 12 residues. Germline V gene lookup returns CDR1 NNHNN and CDR2 SYGAGS (reference sequence). The ends were cut back, 5 bases at V and 4 bases at J, with 10 bases in the middle. CDR3 DNA (partial): TGTGCCAGCGGCAGGGGTTATTATGAACAGTAC. It encodes CASGRGYYEQY. The whole CDR3 region reads CASGRGYYEQYF.

Concerning this clone: Gene names refer to mouse genes. The missing CDR3 end, 1 residue past where the read stops, is filled in from the germline J gene. J is TRBJ1-2 and V is TRBV20, with D possibly being TRBD1 (6 bases). Trimming took off 5 bases at V and 3 bases at J, with 7 bases between the two ends. Looked up from germline, CDR1 is GFQATS and CDR2 is STVNSAI. The CDR3 consists of 11 residues. The CDR3 region is CGAEGDSDYTF. The DNA read from the CDR3 is TGTGGTGCTGAGGGGGACTCCGACTACACC.

This clone has just a few counts. The listed genes are named as in mouse. The sequenced fragment ends 1 residue before the CDR3 boundary, so the rest is inferred from the germline J gene. This sequence joins TRBV13-1 and TRBJ2-2, with 12 nucleotides matching TRBD2. Per the germline V gene, CDR1 is NSHNY and CDR2 is SYGAGN. The CDR3 covers 16 residues. Germline trimming cut 5 bases from V and 2 bases from J; bases unmatched to any gene: 4. The covered CDR3 bases are TGTGCCAGCAGCTCCGACTGGGGGGGCAACACCGGGCAGCTCTAC. Its translation: CASSSDWGGNTGQLY. The full-length CDR3 reads as CASSSDWGGNTGQLYF.

This clone was counted a single time. Mouse germline and gene names are used. Read coverage stops 1 residue before the CDR3 terminus; the germline J gene supplies the remainder. V and J are TRBV17 and TRBJ2-4; 9 nucleotides line up with TRBD2. Germline CDR1 is MNHDT and CDR2 is YYDKIL. J lost 6 bases, V lost 5 bases, and 3 bases had no gene match. There are 13 residues in the CDR3. The CDR3 bases that were read are TGTGCTAGCAGTTCCGACTGGGGGAACACCTTGTAC. This gives the protein CASSSDWGNTLY. The whole CDR3 sequence reads CASSSDWGNTLYF. The whole variable domain, remainder taken from reference TRBV17 and TRBJ2-4, is DTTVKQNPRYKLARVGKPVNLICSQTMNHDTMYWYQKKPNQAPKLLLFYYDKILNREADTFEKFQSSRPNNSFCSLYIGSAGLEYSAMYLCASSSDWGNTLYFGAGTRLSVL.

This clone was detected only a few times. Mouse germline and gene names are used. The read terminates 1 residue ahead of where the CDR3 ends, so the germline J gene completes it. The genes are TRBV3 and TRBJ1-2; D possibly corresponds to TRBD1 (5 bases). V was trimmed by 1 base and J by 5 bases, leaving 11 bases between them. Germline V CDR1 and CDR2: SNHLY, FYNGKV (reference sequence). This CDR3 is 14 amino acids long. The CDR3: CASSLGGAGSDYTF. The part of the CDR3 DNA that was read is TGTGCCAGCAGCTTAGGCGGGGCGGGTTCCGACTACACC.

In regard to this clone: Mouse gene names apply. From the germline J gene comes the end of the CDR3, since the read stops 1 residue before it. The chain recombines TRBV12-1 with TRBJ1-1, with D hard to call. The V end was cut by 4 bases, the J end by 8 bases, with 4 bases between. Germline CDR1 reads SGHSN; CDR2 reads HYEKVE. The CDR3 spans 9 residues. CDR3 bases read: TGTGCCAGCTCATCGGAAGTCTTC. It specifies CASSSEVF. In full, the CDR3 is CASSSEVFF.

About this clone itself: The gene names given are mouse names. The sequence runs out 1 residue before the end of the CDR3; the remainder is reconstructed from the germline J gene. The rearrangement joins TRBV1 to TRBJ1-1, with D perhaps matching TRBD1 (5 bases). The germline V gene has CDR1 NSQYPW and CDR2 LRSPGD (reference sequence). V shed 1 base and J shed 2 bases, with 8 bases lying between them. The CDR3 spans 14 residues. The DNA read from the CDR3 is TGCACCTGCAGTGCAGGGGGGAGCAACACAGAAGTCTTC. This encodes CTCSAGGSNTEVF. The entire CDR3 protein is CTCSAGGSNTEVFF.

A note on this clone: Gene names follow the mouse nomenclature. The read is 1 residue too short to cover the CDR3 end, so that end is filled in from the germline J gene. The chain is built from TRBV3 and TRBJ2-2; a possible D gene is TRBD1 (6 bases). This CDR3 comprises 14 residues. Germline CDR1 SNHLY, CDR2 FYNGKV (reference sequence). The V end was cut by 5 bases, the J end by 1 base, with 8 bases between. Partial CDR3 DNA: TGTGCCAGCAGCCCACAGGGAAACACCGGGCAGCTCTAC. Translating gives CASSPQGNTGQLY. The whole CDR3 reads CASSPQGNTGQLYF.

Worth noting for this clone: All gene names here are mouse names. The sequenced fragment ends 1 residue before the CDR3 boundary, so the rest is inferred from the germline J gene. J is TRBJ2-5 and V is TRBV23; the D segment call TRBD2 is taken from the table without a DNA check. Per germline, CDR1 KGHTA and CDR2 FQNQQP. The CDR3 covers 14 residues. The CDR3 reads CSSSPGLGQDTQYF. Incomplete CDR3 DNA: TGCTCCAGCAGTCCCGGACTGGGGCAAGACACCCAGTAC.

Regarding this clone: Gene names are mouse gene names. The read ends 1 residue shy of where the CDR3 ends; the end is completed using the germline J gene. This chain connects TRBV3 to TRBJ2-1; 9 bases map to TRBD2. Germline loops: CDR1 SNHLY, CDR2 FYNGKV (reference sequence). This CDR3 has 14 amino acids. The ends lost 1 base at V and 5 bases at J; junction bases unmatched: 0. The CDR3 DNA, read in part, is TGTGCCAGCAGCTTAGTGGGGGGGCATGCTGAGCAGTTC. It specifies CASSLVGGHAEQF. The whole CDR3 protein is CASSLVGGHAEQFF.

About this clone: The genes are named according to mouse. The read ends 1 residue before the CDR3 terminus; that terminus is restored from the germline J gene. The J gene is TRBJ1-3, the V gene TRBV26; the D is unclear. V dropped 0 bases and J dropped 0 bases, with 3 bases sitting between them. This CDR3 contains 14 residues. Germline CDR1 KGHPV, CDR2 FQNQEV (reference sequence). CDR3 amino acids: CASSLSISGNTLYF. The covered CDR3 bases are TGTGCCAGCAGTCTGTCTATTTCTGGAAATACGCTCTAT.

This clone has more than one count but fewer than ten. The gene names here belong to mouse. The read ends 1 residue before the CDR3 terminus; that terminus is restored from the germline J gene. The chain recombines TRBV1 with TRBJ2-5, with D possibly TRBD1 on 6 matching bases. The V end was cut by 4 bases, the J end by 4 bases, with 12 bases between. Germline-derived CDR1 and CDR2 are NSQYPW and LRSPGD (reference sequence). The CDR3 totals 14 residues. Incomplete CDR3 DNA: TGCACCTGCAGTGGCTGGGACAAAAAAGACACCCAGTAC. Translation: CTCSGWDKKDTQY. The full CDR3 sequence reads CTCSGWDKKDTQYF.

This clone is a singleton in its sample. Gene names and germline match the mouse. Read coverage stops 1 residue before the CDR3 terminus; the germline J gene supplies the remainder. J is TRBJ1-4 and V is TRBV12-1; 9 nucleotides agree with TRBD1. CDR3 length: 16 amino acids. Germline V lookup: CDR1 SGHSN, CDR2 HYEKVE. The junction had 3 bases not matched to a gene; V was cut back by 0 bases and J by 2 bases. CDR3 DNA (partial): TGTGCCAGCTCTCTCGCCGGGACAGGGTCCAACGAAAGATTATTT. This encodes CASSLAGTGSNERLF. Given in full, the CDR3 is CASSLAGTGSNERLFF.

This clone is labeled medium-sized. The gene names given are mouse names. The CDR3 is cut off 1 residue early in the read; its end comes from the germline J gene. This chain connects TRBV23 to TRBJ2-7; the table's D gene call, TRBD2, was not cross checked with the DNA. The CDR3 is 15 residues long. Germline CDR1 reads KGHTA; CDR2 reads FQNQQP. This CDR3 reads CSSSQPGTGGREQYF. The part of the CDR3 DNA that was read is TGCTCCAGCAGTCAACCAGGGACTGGGGGTCGTGAACAGTAC.

Notes on this clone: The gene names here belong to mouse. The read halts 1 residue ahead of the CDR3 end, with the missing end drawn from the germline J gene. This chain joins TRBV2 and TRBJ2-1; 12 positions agree with TRBD2. With V trimmed by 4 bases and J by 7 bases, 5 bases remained unmatched. The CDR3 sequence is 15 residues long. From germline, CDR1 is LGHNA and CDR2 YSYQKL. CDR3 protein: CASSLDWGGVAEQFF. The sequenced CDR3 bases are TGTGCCAGCAGCCTTGACTGGGGGGGCGTCGCTGAGCAGTTC.

Of note for this clone: Germline and genes: mouse. The CDR3 is cut off 1 residue early in the read; its end comes from the germline J gene. This sequence joins TRBV20 and TRBJ1-4, with D perhaps matching TRBD1 (5 bases). This CDR3 is built from 15 residues. Germline CDR1 and CDR2: GFQATS and STVNSAI. The V gene lost 0 bases and the J gene lost 0 bases, with 8 bases spanning the gap. The sequenced CDR3 bases are TGTGGTGCTAGGGATGGGGGAATTTCCAACGAAAGATTATTT. This encodes CGARDGGISNERLF. The entire CDR3 reads CGARDGGISNERLFF.

A note on this clone: Genes and germline come from the mouse. The read gets to within 1 residue of the CDR3 end, and the germline J gene fills in the rest. V usage is TRBV19 and J usage is TRBJ2-3; tentatively, D is TRBD1 or TRBD2 (6 bases each). The length of the CDR3 is 14 residues. V was cut by 3 bases and J by 0 bases, with 8 bases left in between. CDR1 FNHDT and CDR2 SITEND come from the germline V gene (reference sequence). CDR3 DNA (partial): TGTGCCAGCAGTAAGGGGGGTAGTGCAGAAACGCTGTAT. This codes for CASSKGGSAETLY. The entire CDR3 reads CASSKGGSAETLYF.

This clone was recorded a few times. Gene names follow the mouse nomenclature. The read ends 1 residue shy of where the CDR3 ends; the end is completed using the germline J gene. The V call is TRBV29, the J call TRBJ2-7; 9 nucleotides line up with TRBD2. V trimming: 6 bases; J trimming: 7 bases; junction bases outside the gene matches: 4. The germline CDR1 and CDR2 sequences are MSHET and SYDVDS. This CDR3 spans 12 amino acids. The CDR3 sequence is CASSPDWGEQYF. The CDR3 DNA, read in part, is TGTGCTAGCAGCCCCGACTGGGGGGAACAGTAC.

This clone qualifies as medium-sized. Gene names and germline match the mouse. The CDR3 is cut off 1 residue early in the read; its end comes from the germline J gene. This rearrangement joins TRBV12-2 to TRBJ1-3; 8 bases match TRBD1. The CDR3 is made up of 14 amino acids. V trimming: 1 base; J trimming: 2 bases; junction bases outside the gene matches: 0. The germline gives CDR1 SGHLS, CDR2 HYDKME. This chain's CDR3 is CASSLQGAGNTLYF. Partial CDR3 DNA: TGTGCCAGCTCTCTACAGGGGGCTGGAAATACGCTCTAT.